This TCR beta chain is from a study of T cell repertoires in cytomegalovirus infection. Study at large: Matching HLA type and CMV infection were both indicated by public TCR beta signatures. Broader study findings: Dominating the ex vivo response were HLA-C-restricted CMV-specific TCR beta clonotypes.

To note about this clonotype: The target antigen is unknown. This clone may be a read error of a much larger clone one base away.

One entry per CDR3 protein results from TCRdb running MiXCR on the reads. The table shows 150,000 to 200,000 distinct CDR3 sequences, with approximately 28% occurring only once. This CDR3 has 13 residues. In germline, CDR1 is SGHTA, CDR2 FQGTGA. The TCR comes from a human donor in good health (CMV status not recorded). Some clones in this sample may be carry-over from other donors' samples. The genes are TRBV7-3 and TRBJ2-1; D ambiguous. The sample consisted of PBMCs. CDR3 nucleotide sequence: TGTGCCAGCAGCCTCGGGCCAAGGAATGTGCAGTTCTTC. Its protein is CASSLGPRNVQFF.